What follows are 19 T cell receptor beta chains derived from one specimen sequenced in a study of early T cells in non-severe SARS-CoV-2 infection. TCRdb redid the calling of the 5' RACE reads with MiXCR, one entry per CDR3 protein. Of tens of thousands of distinct CDR3 sequences listed, under 7.5% are singletons. Sequencing was performed on whole blood, taken at baseline. The source is an adult who was a healthcare worker with PCR-confirmed SARS-CoV-2 infection or an uninfected control (not recorded which).

This clonotype was seen ten or more times. The rearrangement uses TRBV6-6 and TRBJ1-1, with 7 bases aligning to TRBD1. Germline V CDR1 and CDR2: MNHNY, SVGAGI (reference sequence). V lost 6 bases, J lost 4 bases, and 5 bases stayed unmatched. The CDR3 contains 13 residues. The CDR3 DNA is TGTGCCAGCAGCCGACAGGGTGTCACTGAAGCTTTCTTT. This sequence encodes CASSRQGVTEAFF.

The chain recombines TRBV24-1 with TRBJ2-5; 12 bases align to TRBD2. Germline V gene lookup returns CDR1 KGHDR and CDR2 SFDVKD. Trimming at V came to 3 bases and at J to 2 bases, leaving 3 bases not matched to a gene. This CDR3 is 16 amino acids long. The CDR3 sequence is CATSDRGLAGQETQYF. CDR3 sequence (DNA): TGTGCCACCAGTGATAGAGGACTAGCGGGACAAGAGACCCAGTACTTC.

CDR3: CASSFLTDSGYTF. CDR3 nucleotides: TGTGCCAGCAGTTTCCTGACGGATTCGGGCTACACCTTC. The chain employs TRBV6-5 and TRBJ1-2; D unclear. Germline V gives CDR1 MNHEY, CDR2 SVGAGI. The CDR3 is 13 amino acids. Trimming shortened V by 4 bases and J by 8 bases, and 14 bases separated the two germline ends.

This clonotype has a count of ten or more. The rearrangement joins TRBV30 to TRBJ1-2, with 9 bases that match TRBD1. The V and J ends lost 4 bases and 3 bases, in that order; junction bases with no gene match: 12. Germline V CDR1 and CDR2: GTSNPN, SVGIG (reference sequence). The CDR3 length is 16 residues. The CDR3 nucleotides are TGTGCCTGGACCCGGACAGGGGAAGAGGTCGACTATGGCTACACCTTC. This gives the protein CAWTRTGEEVDYGYTF. Full variable domain (rest looked up from reference TRBV30 and TRBJ1-2): SQTIHQWPATLVQPVGSPLSLECTVEGTSNPNLYWYRQAAGRGLQLLFYSVGIGQISSEVPQNLSASRPQDRQFILSSKKLLLSDSGFYLCAWTRTGEEVDYGYTFGSGTRLTVV.

This clonotype was seen many times. J is TRBJ2-1 and V is TRBV7-3; TRBD2 matches at 10 bases. The germline V gene encodes CDR1 SGHTA and CDR2 FQGTGA. The trim removed 2 bases at V and 5 bases at J, leaving 9 bases unmatched. This CDR3 region has 17 residues. Here the CDR3 reads CASSLAPGTSVNNEQFF. The CDR3 nucleotides are TGTGCCAGCAGCTTAGCCCCCGGGACTAGCGTAAACAATGAGCAGTTCTTC.

The genes are TRBV7-3 and TRBJ2-2, with 12 bases that match TRBD2. The V gene end was trimmed by 3 bases and the J gene end by 5 bases; junction bases not matched to a gene: 1. CDR3 length: 15 residues. Germline V gives CDR1 SGHTA, CDR2 FQGTGA. In DNA, the CDR3 is TGTGCCAGCAGCTTTGGACTAGCGGGGACCGGGGAGCTGTTTTTT. This encodes CASSFGLAGTGELFF.

This clonotype was found a few times. J is TRBJ1-4 and V is TRBV6-5; D may be TRBD1 (5 bases). V was cut by 5 bases and J by 3 bases, with 7 bases left in between. The CDR3 extends over 13 amino acids. CDR1 and CDR2 from the germline V gene are MNHEY and SVGAGI. In DNA, the CDR3 is TGTGCCAGCAGTCGGACACCTAATGAAAAACTGTTTTTT. This sequence encodes CASSRTPNEKLFF.

The table lists this clonotype with a few counts. The chain links TRBV6-2 or TRBV6-3 to TRBJ2-2; 7 bases map to TRBD1. Trimming took 8 bases from V and 0 from J; bases not matched to a gene: 6. Per the germline V gene, CDR1 is MNHEY and CDR2 is SVGEGT. The CDR3 length is 15 residues. CDR3 amino acids: CASEEGQTNTGELFF. DNA for the CDR3: TGTGCCAGCGAAGAGGGACAGACGAACACCGGGGAGCTGTTTTTT.

This clonotype has at least ten counts. The J gene is TRBJ2-1, the V gene TRBV11-2; D gene ambiguous. Germline loops: CDR1 SGHAT, CDR2 FQNNGV. The CDR3 extends over 11 amino acids. V was trimmed by 3 bases and J by 5 bases, leaving 2 bases between them. CDR3 loop: CASSFDNEQFF. CDR3 bases: TGTGCCAGCAGCTTCGACAATGAGCAGTTCTTC.

This clonotype was picked up many times. The chain has TRBV7-2 and TRBJ2-1; 8 bases match TRBD2. Unmatched junction bases numbered 2, after V lost 5 bases and J lost 2 bases. This CDR3 is built from 14 residues. Germline assignment: CDR1 SGHTA and CDR2 FQGNSA. The CDR3, as DNA: TGTGCCAGCAGCACTAGCGGAGCCTACAATGAGCAGTTCTTC. As protein: CASSTSGAYNEQFF.

V and J are TRBV5-4 and TRBJ2-1; D not resolved. Trimming cost V 4 bases and J 8 bases, with 13 bases left between them. Germline V gene data show CDR1 as SGHNT and CDR2 as YYREEE (reference sequence). CDR3 size: 13 residues. This chain's CDR3 is CASSPGGRDEQFF. The CDR3 region has the DNA TGTGCCAGCAGCCCCGGCGGCCGGGATGAGCAGTTCTTC.

Only a few counts were recorded for this clonotype. CDR3 residues: CASSPGVGGPQETQYF. The DNA of the CDR3 is TGTGCCAGCAGCCCCGGGGTCGGGGGGCCCCAAGAGACCCAGTACTTC. The rearrangement links TRBV12-3 or TRBV12-4 to TRBJ2-5, with a weak D call TRBD2 (7 bases). V was cut by 6 bases and J by 1 base, with 18 bases left in between. The CDR3 extends over 16 amino acids.

This clonotype was found a few times. The V call is TRBV27, the J call TRBJ2-4; 8 positions match TRBD2. This CDR3 contains 13 residues. Germline V gene data show CDR1 as MNHEY and CDR2 as SMNVEV (reference sequence). V dropped 4 bases and J dropped 15; count of bases not matched to a gene: 11. The CDR3 is CASSWSSGKWLYF. Here the CDR3 DNA reads TGTGCCAGCAGTTGGAGTAGCGGGAAGTGGCTGTACTTC.

CDR3 bases: TGCGCCAGCAGCCAGGCTATCCGGTATGAGCAGTTCTTC. It codes for CASSQAIRYEQFF. The chain employs TRBV4-1 and TRBJ2-1; no clear D. CDR1 is MGHRA, CDR2 YSYEKL, per germline. V lost 3 bases and J 8 bases, leaving 11 bases between the germline ends. This CDR3 comprises 13 residues.

This clonotype came up many times. CDR3 bases: TGTGCCAGCAGCGTCACTGCCCAGCCAGAAGAGACCCAGTACTTC. This codes for CASSVTAQPEETQYF. The chain combines TRBV9 with TRBJ2-5; D gene unclear. The CDR3 has 15 amino acids. The ends were cut back, 2 bases at V and 3 bases at J, with 14 bases in the middle. The V gene's germline CDR1 is SGDLS and CDR2 YYNGEE.

This clonotype was found a few times. The chain recombines TRBV18 with TRBJ1-2; TRBD1 aligns across 9 bases. Trimming at V came to 3 bases and at J to 6 bases, leaving 20 bases not matched to a gene. This CDR3 contains 19 residues. Germline lookup yields CDR1 KGHSH and CDR2 LQKENI. The CDR3, as DNA: TGTGCCAGCTCACCTATCCCGGGACAGGGAATAAATGGCTCGGATGGCTACACCTTC. This gives the protein CASSPIPGQGINGSDGYTF.

The sample holds many counts of this clonotype. V and J are TRBV10-3 and TRBJ2-2; tentative D call: TRBD1 (6 bases). Trimming removed 0 bases from V and 4 bases from J, with 12 bases in between. Germline CDR1 ENHRY, CDR2 SYGVKD. The CDR3 loop spans 16 amino acids. The CDR3 DNA is TGTGCCATCAGTGAGTCTGGGGGCACCTCCACCGGGGAGCTGTTTTTT. Amino acids: CAISESGGTSTGELFF.

This clonotype was picked up many times. DNA of the CDR3: TGTGCCAGCAGCAACCCCCCGCCGGGAGAGCGCACAGATACGCAGTATTTT. Protein: CASSNPPPGERTDTQYF. This chain links TRBV7-9 with TRBJ2-3, with D perhaps TRBD2 (6 bases). This CDR3 is 17 amino acids long. V was pared by 5 bases and J by 1 base, with 19 bases between. Germline-derived CDR1 and CDR2 are SEHNR and FQNEAQ (reference sequence).

There are many counts of this clonotype. V and J are TRBV19 and TRBJ1-2, with 8 bases matching TRBD1. The CDR3 is made up of 14 amino acids. Germline CDR1 is LNHDA and CDR2 is SQIVND (reference sequence). Germline trimming cut 5 bases from V and 3 bases from J; bases unmatched to any gene: 5. The CDR3 loop reads CASSSRDRHYGYTF. DNA for the CDR3: TGTGCCAGTAGTTCCCGGGACAGGCACTATGGCTACACCTTC.